This T cell receptor beta chain is from a study of OX40 agonist ivuxolimab in advanced cancers. Study overall: Enrolled patients in dose escalation had cancers that were hepatocellular carcinoma, melanoma, renal cell or head and neck cancer.

Method: immunoSEQ multiplex PCR; TCRdb's copy keeps in-frame clones and lacks some. The sample carries about 10,000 clones, 77% recorded once. The input for sequencing was CD4+ or CD8+ T cells sorted from blood, taken in a trial of the OX40 agonist ivuxolimab. The source of this sequence is an adult with an advanced solid tumor such as melanoma, head and neck, liver or kidney cancer.

In nucleotides, the CDR3 is TGTGCCAGCAGTGAAGATGGCCCGTACGAGCAGTACTTC. It encodes CASSEDGPYEQYF. The V call is TRBV6-1, the J call TRBJ2-7, with D uncertain. This CDR3 comprises 13 residues. The germline CDR1 and CDR2 sequences are MNHNS and SASEGT. The germline V and J ends were trimmed by 1 base and 4 bases, with 8 bases remaining between them.